The 30 T cell receptor beta chains given below trace back to one sample, sequenced in a study of brain T cells in children with intractable seizures. Repertoires were generated with immunoSEQ multiplex PCR, while TCRdb's copy carries only in-frame clones and drops some. The top ten hold roughly 0.38% of the sample, which has 60,000 to 65,000 clones, roughly 95% seen once. The material was peripheral blood, obtained at surgery. Source of these receptors: a boy younger than two with focal cortical dysplasia and intractable seizures.

This chain connects TRBV19 to TRBJ2-7; 9 bases align to TRBD2. CDR1 and CDR2 from the germline V gene are LNHDA and SQIVND (reference sequence). V shed 1 base, J shed 5 bases, and the junction held 6 bases outside the gene matches. The CDR3 contains 15 residues. The CDR3 here is CASSIADSGSHEQYF. CDR3 sequence (DNA): TGTGCCAGTAGTATAGCGGATAGCGGGAGCCACGAGCAGTACTTC.

This clone was counted a single time. The V and J genes are TRBV9 and TRBJ1-6, with D unresolved. The germline V and J ends were trimmed by 4 bases and 0 bases, with 2 bases remaining between them. This CDR3 spans 13 amino acids. Germline V lookup: CDR1 SGDLS, CDR2 YYNGEE. CDR3 DNA sequence: TGTGCCAGCAGCAGCTCCTATAATTCACCCCTCCACTTT. Residues: CASSSSYNSPLHF.

This chain joins TRBV4-1 and TRBJ2-7; D perhaps matches TRBD2 (6 bases). Trimming took 3 bases from V and 1 from J, leaving 7 bases between them. CDR3 size: 13 residues. Looked up from germline, CDR1 is MGHRA and CDR2 is YSYEKL. CDR3 residues: CASSQAGSYEQYF. As DNA, the CDR3 is TGCGCCAGCAGCCAGGCGGGGTCCTACGAGCAGTACTTC.

The CDR3 here is CASRTSGGATNEQFF. DNA for the CDR3: TGTGCCAGCCGGACTAGCGGGGGGGCCACGAATGAGCAGTTCTTC. V is TRBV25-1 and J is TRBJ2-1; TRBD2 agrees at 15 bases. J gave up 7 bases and V 8 bases, and 6 bases lay outside the gene matches. The length of the CDR3 is 15 residues. Per the germline V gene, CDR1 is MGHDK and CDR2 is SYGVNS.

The rearrangement uses TRBV11-1 and TRBJ1-3; TRBD1 aligns across 8 bases. The ends lost 5 bases at V and 3 bases at J; junction bases unmatched: 3. This CDR3 contains 14 residues. The germline CDR1 and CDR2 sequences are SGHAT and FQDESV (reference sequence). CDR3 DNA: TGTGCCAGCAGCACCAGGGGGCTTGGAAACACCATATATTTT. It translates to CASSTRGLGNTIYF.

V and J are TRBV7-9 and TRBJ1-2, with 7 bases matching TRBD1. The CDR3 loop spans 16 amino acids. Per the germline V gene, CDR1 is SEHNR and CDR2 is FQNEAQ (reference sequence). V dropped 8 bases and J dropped 3; count of bases not matched to a gene: 15. For the CDR3, the DNA is TGTGCCAGCGCTCGGATGAGGGCGGGACAGTACTATGGCTACACCTTC. This encodes CASARMRAGQYYGYTF.

The J gene is TRBJ1-5, the V gene TRBV6-5; the match to TRBD1 covers 8 bases. The CDR3 covers 14 residues. Losses at the gene ends were 4 bases for V and 7 bases for J; bases not matched to a gene: 6. Germline V gene lookup returns CDR1 MNHEY and CDR2 SVGAGI. The CDR3 DNA is TGTGCCAGCAGTTTGACAGGGGAAGAACAGCCCCAGCATTTT. This translates into CASSLTGEEQPQHF.

The V call is TRBV5-1, the J call TRBJ1-3, with unresolved D. Trimming shortened V by 3 bases and J by 4 bases, and 20 bases separated the two germline ends. The CDR3 runs to 17 residues. Germline CDR1 is SGHRS and CDR2 is YFSETQ. The chain's CDR3 is CASSWDYGPGGGNTIYF. In DNA form, the CDR3 reads TGCGCCAGCAGCTGGGATTACGGGCCGGGAGGAGGAAACACCATATATTTT.

The chain recombines TRBV4-3 with TRBJ2-5; 11 bases fit TRBD2. J gave up 5 bases and V 0 bases, and 8 bases lay outside the gene matches. The CDR3 has 17 residues. Looked up from germline, CDR1 is LGHNA and CDR2 is YSLEER. The CDR3 loop is CASSQDLTSGSMETQYF. The CDR3 DNA follows: TGCGCCAGCAGCCAAGATCTTACTAGCGGGAGTATGGAGACCCAGTACTTC.

This chain connects TRBV10-3 to TRBJ2-4; 7 bases agree with TRBD1. The junction had 6 bases not matched to a gene; V was cut back by 2 bases and J by 2 bases. The CDR3 has 16 amino acids. CDR1 and CDR2 from the germline V gene are ENHRY and SYGVKD. The CDR3 sequence is CAISEERGPPKNIQYF. The CDR3, as DNA: TGTGCCATCAGTGAGGAAAGGGGGCCCCCCAAAAACATTCAGTACTTC.

The gene calls are TRBV3-1 (or the pseudogene TRBV3-2) and TRBJ1-4; the D is unclear. The CDR3 totals 17 residues. Germline CDR1 reads LGHDT; CDR2 reads YNNKEL (reference sequence). Between the trimmed V and J ends, which lost 1 base and 0 bases, there was a span of 12 bases. The CDR3 protein is CASSQVARASTNEKLFF. In DNA form, the CDR3 reads TGTGCCAGCAGCCAAGTTGCGAGGGCGTCAACTAATGAAAAACTGTTTTTT.

The J gene is TRBJ2-3, the V gene TRBV11-2; no clear D gene. From germline, CDR1 is SGHAT and CDR2 FQNNGV. The CDR3 contains 16 residues. V lost 2 bases, J lost 0 bases, and 12 bases lay in between. The CDR3 reads CASSLMAALSTDTQYF. The CDR3 bases are TGTGCCAGCAGCTTAATGGCGGCTCTGAGCACAGATACGCAGTATTTT. Full variable domain (remainder filled in from reference TRBV11-2 and TRBJ2-3): EAGVAQSPRYKIIEKRQSVAFWCNPISGHATLYWYQQILGQGPKLLIQFQNNGVVDDSQLPKDRFSAERLKGVDSTLKIQPAKLEDSAVYLCASSLMAALSTDTQYFGPGTRLTVL.

This chain joins TRBV2 and TRBJ1-4; the match to TRBD1 covers 7 bases. Germline CDR1 reads SNHLY; CDR2 reads FYNNEI. The CDR3 loop spans 13 amino acids. J gave up 5 bases and V 7 bases, and 4 bases lay outside the gene matches. The CDR3 loop reads CASIDRENEKLFF. The DNA for the CDR3 is TGTGCCAGCATAGACAGGGAGAATGAAAAACTGTTTTTT.

The chain recombines TRBV4-1 with TRBJ1-5; the D is unclear. CDR1 MGHRA and CDR2 YSYEKL come from the germline V gene. V lost 1 base and J lost 4, with 5 bases in between. This CDR3 is 13 amino acids long. The CDR3 region has the DNA TGCGCCAGCAGCCAAGGCTCAAATCAGCCCCAGCATTTT. Amino acid sequence: CASSQGSNQPQHF.

CDR3 amino acids: CASSQGGTGDTEAFF. In nucleotides, the CDR3 is TGTGCCAGCAGCCAAGGGGGGACAGGGGACACTGAAGCTTTCTTT. This rearrangement joins TRBV4-2 to TRBJ1-1; the match to TRBD1 covers 10 bases. From germline, CDR1 is LGHNA and CDR2 YNFKEQ. The CDR3 contains 15 residues. Trimming removed 1 base from V and 3 bases from J; junction bases left unmatched: 2.

The chain employs TRBV10-3 and TRBJ2-1; possibly TRBD2 for D (5 bases). This CDR3 comprises 15 residues. The V and J ends lost 3 bases and 3 bases respectively, with 12 bases between them. Germline CDR1 ENHRY, CDR2 SYGVKD. The DNA of the CDR3 is TGTGCCATCAGTGAAAAGGACTCAGGCTACAATGAGCAGTTCTTC. It is translated as CAISEKDSGYNEQFF.

The V call is TRBV3-1 (or the pseudogene TRBV3-2), the J call TRBJ2-7; D gene ambiguous. Trimming cost V 0 bases and J 6 bases, with 9 bases left between them. The CDR3 extends over 13 amino acids. In germline, CDR1 is LGHDT, CDR2 YNNKEL (reference sequence). In DNA form, the CDR3 reads TGTGCCAGCAGCCAAGAATCAAGGGTCGAGCAGTACTTC. Amino acids: CASSQESRVEQYF.

The chain combines TRBV6-4 with TRBJ1-2; no reliable D call. V was clipped by 4 bases and J by 0 bases, with 6 bases between them. This CDR3 spans 13 amino acids. The germline gives CDR1 MRHNA, CDR2 SNTAGT. CDR3 sequence: CASSAGANYGYTF. The CDR3 nucleotides are TGTGCCAGCAGTGCGGGTGCTAACTATGGCTACACCTTC.

The chain carries TRBV7-8 and TRBJ2-3; D is unclear. The length of the CDR3 is 12 residues. Trimming cost V 3 bases and J 3 bases, with 4 bases left between them. Per germline, CDR1 SGHVS and CDR2 FQNEAQ. CDR3 protein: CASSLWTDTQYF. In DNA form, the CDR3 reads TGTGCCAGCAGCTTGTGGACAGATACGCAGTATTTT.

In this sample, this clone turned up once. The CDR3 DNA follows: TGTGCCAGCAGCTTAGGGGGGGGCGGCGGTCAGCCCCAGCATTTT. Amino acid sequence: CASSLGGGGGQPQHF. The chain employs TRBV7-2 and TRBJ1-5; tentatively, D is TRBD1 (6 bases). The V end lost 1 base, the J end lost 6 bases, and 13 bases lay between the germline ends. This CDR3 comprises 15 residues. CDR1 SGHTA and CDR2 FQGNSA come from the germline V gene.

This chain connects TRBV6-1 to TRBJ1-1; 7 bases are a match to TRBD1. CDR1 and CDR2 from the germline V gene are MNHNS and SASEGT. J gave up 0 bases and V 8 bases, and 6 bases lay outside the gene matches. CDR3 size: 14 residues. CDR3 coding DNA: TGTGCCAGCGGAATGACAGGGATGAACACTGAAGCTTTCTTT. Protein: CASGMTGMNTEAFF.

This chain links TRBV11-3 with TRBJ2-5, with D perhaps given as TRBD1 or TRBD2 (5 bases each). Germline assignment: CDR1 SGHNT and CDR2 YENEEA. This CDR3 has 14 residues. V was trimmed by 0 bases and J by 1 base, leaving 6 bases between them. For the CDR3, the DNA is TGTGCCAGCAGCTTAGAAGGGACCCAAGAGACCCAGTACTTC. This codes for CASSLEGTQETQYF.

The V gene is TRBV5-6, the J gene TRBJ1-5; perhaps TRBD1 as D (6 bases). The CDR3 runs 15 residues. CDR1 and CDR2 (germline): SGHDT, YYEEEE. V was clipped by 4 bases and J by 7 bases, with 18 bases between them. The CDR3 DNA reads TGTGCCAGCAGCGACGGCCGGGGGGCTGGGCAGCCCCAGCATTTT. This sequence encodes CASSDGRGAGQPQHF.

V and J are TRBV6-4 and TRBJ2-3; 11 positions match TRBD2. V shed 6 bases and J 7 bases; nucleotides not matched to a gene: 9. The CDR3 has 15 amino acids. Germline lookup yields CDR1 MRHNA and CDR2 SNTAGT. Written as DNA, the CDR3 is TGTGCCAGCAGCCATCTAGCGGGGGGCCCTAATACGCAGTATTTT. This gives the protein CASSHLAGGPNTQYF.

This sequence joins TRBV19 and TRBJ2-5; D may be TRBD1 (6 bases). Germline V CDR1 and CDR2: LNHDA, SQIVND (reference sequence). The CDR3 spans 14 residues. The V gene lost 7 bases and the J gene lost 5 bases, with 17 bases spanning the gap. CDR3 nucleotides: TGTGCCAGTACCCCTTACCCAGGGGATGAGACCCAGTACTTC. This gives the protein CASTPYPGDETQYF. The whole variable domain, filled in from reference TRBV19 and TRBJ2-5, reads DGGITQSPKYLFRKEGQNVTLSCEQNLNHDAMYWYRQDPGQGLRLIYYSQIVNDFQKGDIAEGYSVSREKKESFPLTVTSAQKNPTAFYLCASTPYPGDETQYFGPGTRLLVL.

The V and J genes are TRBV9 and TRBJ2-2, with D hard to call. Germline-derived CDR1 and CDR2 are SGDLS and YYNGEE. Trimming removed 7 bases at V and 4 bases at J, with 5 bases between. The CDR3 loop spans 11 amino acids. The CDR3, as DNA: TGTGCCAGCGGGGTCACCGGGGAGCTGTTTTTT. As protein: CASGVTGELFF.

The V gene is TRBV5-1, the J gene TRBJ2-2; the D gene is possibly TRBD2 (5 bases). Trimming cost V 6 bases and J 1 base, with 16 bases left between them. Germline V gene sequence: CDR1 SGHRS, CDR2 YFSETQ. The CDR3 sequence is 16 residues long. The CDR3 coding sequence is TGCGCCAGCACTCTAGGGCTAGCAGAGAACACCGGGGAGCTGTTTTTT. Its translation is CASTLGLAENTGELFF.

The V call is TRBV3-1 (or the pseudogene TRBV3-2), the J call TRBJ2-1; D uncertain. The CDR3 has 11 amino acids. The V end lost 1 base, the J end lost 13 bases, and 8 bases lay between the germline ends. CDR1 is LGHDT and CDR2 is YNNKEL in the germline V gene (reference sequence). For the CDR3, the DNA is TGTGCCAGCAGCCAAGTCTCACTTCAGTTCTTC. Encoded protein: CASSQVSLQFF.

This chain connects TRBV5-6 to TRBJ2-5; 12 positions match TRBD2. J lost 2 bases, V lost 1 base, and 0 bases had no gene match. Germline CDR1 reads SGHDT; CDR2 reads YYEEEE. The CDR3 contains 15 residues. CDR3 bases: TGTGCCAGCAGCTTGACTAGCGGGGGGCAAGAGACCCAGTACTTC. As protein: CASSLTSGGQETQYF.

The CDR3 loop is CASSQAGTTYEQYF. In DNA form, the CDR3 reads TGTGCCAGCAGCCAAGCCGGGACTACCTACGAGCAGTACTTC. This rearrangement joins TRBV3-1 (or the pseudogene TRBV3-2) to TRBJ2-7, with TRBD2 matching 7 bases. The CDR3 has 14 residues. The ends lost 1 base at V and 2 bases at J; junction bases unmatched: 2. Germline lookup yields CDR1 LGHDT and CDR2 YNNKEL (reference sequence).